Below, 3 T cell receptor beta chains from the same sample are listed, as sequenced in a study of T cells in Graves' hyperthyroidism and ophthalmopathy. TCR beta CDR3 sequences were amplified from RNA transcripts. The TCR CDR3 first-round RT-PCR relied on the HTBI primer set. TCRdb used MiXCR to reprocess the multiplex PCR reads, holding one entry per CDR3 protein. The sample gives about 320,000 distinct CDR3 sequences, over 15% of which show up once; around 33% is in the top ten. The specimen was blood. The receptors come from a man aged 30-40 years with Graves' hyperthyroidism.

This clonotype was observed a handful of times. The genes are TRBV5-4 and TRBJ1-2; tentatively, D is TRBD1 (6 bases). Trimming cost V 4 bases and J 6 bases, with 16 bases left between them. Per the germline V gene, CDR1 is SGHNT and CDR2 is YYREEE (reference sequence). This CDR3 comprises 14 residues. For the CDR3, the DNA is TGTGCCAGCAGCCTGATCCGGACAGACCATGGCTACACCTTC. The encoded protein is CASSLIRTDHGYTF.

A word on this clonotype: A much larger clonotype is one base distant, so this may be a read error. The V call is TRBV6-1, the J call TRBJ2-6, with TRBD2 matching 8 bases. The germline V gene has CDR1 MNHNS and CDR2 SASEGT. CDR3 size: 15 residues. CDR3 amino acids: CASKGLETGANALTF. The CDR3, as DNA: TGTGCCAGCAAGGGACTAGAGACTGGGGCCAACGCCCTGACTTTC.

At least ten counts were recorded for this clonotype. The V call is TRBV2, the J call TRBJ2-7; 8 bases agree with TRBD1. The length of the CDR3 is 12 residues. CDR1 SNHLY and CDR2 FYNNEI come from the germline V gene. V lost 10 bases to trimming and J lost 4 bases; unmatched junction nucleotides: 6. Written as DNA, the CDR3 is TGTGCCATCACACAGGGGGTGTACGAGCAGTACTTC. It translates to CAITQGVYEQYF.